One and the same sample provided the 31 T cell receptor beta chains below, sequenced in a study of cytomegalovirus exposure and HLA in healthy donors. Primers for the PCR totalled 60 Vbeta and 13 Jbeta. Only in-frame clones appear in the TCRdb table, and some are missing; sequencing was by immunoSEQ multiplex PCR. Counted here are 110,000 to 150,000 clones, about 84% occurring once; the ten biggest clones make up about 2.2%. Specimen: PBMCs. The receptors were sampled from a woman aged 18-35 years in good health and CMV-seropositive.

This clone occurred a few times. The rearrangement joins TRBV7-9 to TRBJ2-3; 9 bases are a match to TRBD2. Germline CDR1 SEHNR, CDR2 FQNEAQ (reference sequence). V trimming: 5 bases; J trimming: 0 bases; junction bases outside the gene matches: 12. CDR3 length equals 18 residues. The CDR3 DNA reads as TGTGCCAGCAGCGCCCGTCCAGCGGGGGGATTAAGCACAGATACGCAGTATTTT. Translated: CASSARPAGGLSTDTQYF.

This chain connects TRBV2 to TRBJ1-1, with 9 bases matching TRBD1. Germline-derived CDR1 and CDR2 are SNHLY and FYNNEI. V shed 4 bases, J shed 6 bases, and the junction held 6 bases outside the gene matches. This CDR3 region has 14 residues. DNA for the CDR3: TGTGCCAGCAGTGCACAGGGGGCGGGGGCTGAAGCTTTCTTT. Protein sequence: CASSAQGAGAEAFF. The whole variable domain, remainder taken from reference TRBV2 and TRBJ1-1, is EPEVTQTPSHQVTQMGQEVILRCVPISNHLYFYWYRQILGQKVEFLVSFYNNEISEKSEIFDDQFSVERPDGSNFTLKIRSTKLEDSAMYFCASSAQGAGAEAFFGQGTRLTVV.

The gene calls are TRBV5-1 and TRBJ2-5; 11 bases fit TRBD2. CDR3 size: 15 residues. Germline-derived CDR1 and CDR2 are SGHRS and YFSETQ. V shed 5 bases and J 5 bases; nucleotides not matched to a gene: 8. The CDR3 is CASRPAGTSGETQYF. The CDR3 DNA is TGCGCCAGCAGACCAGCCGGGACTAGCGGCGAGACCCAGTACTTC.

This rearrangement joins TRBV4-3 to TRBJ2-7; TRBD1 matches at 10 bases. This CDR3 region has 14 residues. With 4 bases clipped from V and 2 bases from J, the junction kept 2 bases outside the gene matches. The germline V gene encodes CDR1 LGHNA and CDR2 YSLEER. The CDR3 DNA sequence: TGCGCCAGCAGCCCCGGGACAGGGGCCTACGAGCAGTACTTC. Its translation: CASSPGTGAYEQYF.

V and J are TRBV7-9 and TRBJ1-6; the match to TRBD1 covers 9 bases. The CDR3 runs to 14 residues. V trimming: 5 bases; J trimming: 7 bases; junction bases outside the gene matches: 3. The germline gives CDR1 SEHNR, CDR2 FQNEAQ (reference sequence). The CDR3 coding sequence is TGTGCCAGCAGCCTGGGGACAGGGAATTCACCCCTCCACTTT. It encodes CASSLGTGNSPLHF.

The V gene is TRBV11-2, the J gene TRBJ1-2, with 9 nucleotides matching TRBD1. Germline-derived CDR1 and CDR2 are SGHAT and FQNNGV. The CDR3 spans 14 residues. The ends lost 2 bases at V and 8 bases at J; junction bases unmatched: 6. The CDR3 reads CASSLYGTGSGYTF. The CDR3 DNA sequence: TGTGCCAGCAGCTTATATGGGACAGGGTCCGGCTACACCTTC. The complete variable domain, with remaining parts taken from reference TRBV11-2 and TRBJ1-2, reads EAGVAQSPRYKIIEKRQSVAFWCNPISGHATLYWYQQILGQGPKLLIQFQNNGVVDDSQLPKDRFSAERLKGVDSTLKIQPAKLEDSAVYLCASSLYGTGSGYTFGSGTRLTVV.

This clone showed up just a few times. The chain joins TRBV2 to TRBJ2-1, with D hard to call. Germline CDR1 reads SNHLY; CDR2 reads FYNNEI. The CDR3 length is 12 residues. Trimming shortened V by 11 bases and J by 0 bases, and 8 bases separated the two germline ends. CDR3 nucleotides: TGTGCCGGGCATAACTCCTACAATGAGCAGTTCTTC. This encodes CAGHNSYNEQFF.

This clone has a handful of counts. This chain uses TRBV6-5 with TRBJ2-5; a weak D match, TRBD1 (6 bases). V lost 5 bases, J lost 4 bases, and 11 bases lay in between. Germline CDR1 and CDR2: MNHEY and SVGAGI. CDR3 length: 13 amino acids. CDR3 coding DNA: TGTGCCAGCAGTAGGACAGTCTCAGAGACCCAGTACTTC. Encoded protein: CASSRTVSETQYF.

The chain carries TRBV9 and TRBJ1-1; D possibly corresponds to TRBD1 (6 bases). Trimming took 2 bases from V and 10 from J, leaving 18 bases between them. The germline V gene has CDR1 SGDLS and CDR2 YYNGEE. The CDR3 length is 14 residues. This CDR3 is CASSVHPGGQGAFF. The CDR3 DNA follows: TGTGCCAGCAGCGTCCACCCCGGGGGGCAGGGAGCTTTCTTT.

The chain carries TRBV4-1 and TRBJ1-2, with D perhaps TRBD1 (5 bases). Germline V CDR1 and CDR2: MGHRA, YSYEKL. V lost 6 bases and J lost 2, with 13 bases in between. The length of the CDR3 is 14 residues. In DNA, the CDR3 is TGCGCCAGCAGACCCTCGGGGGGAAACTATGGCTACACCTTC. It translates to CASRPSGGNYGYTF.

The DNA for the CDR3 is TGTGCCAGTAGGGGGAGGAAGGGGGCCAGCACAGATACGCAGTATTTT. Protein sequence: CASRGRKGASTDTQYF. J is TRBJ2-3 and V is TRBV19; possible D gene TRBD1, 7 bases. Trimming took off 6 bases at V and 0 bases at J, with 16 bases between the two ends. This CDR3 has 16 amino acids. CDR1 and CDR2 from the germline V gene are LNHDA and SQIVND (reference sequence).

In its sample, this clone was seen once. The chain links TRBV28 to TRBJ2-7; D is perhaps TRBD2 (6 bases). Germline CDR1 reads MDHEN; CDR2 reads SYDVKM. V was cut by 6 bases and J by 2 bases, with 17 bases left in between. The CDR3 consists of 15 residues. The DNA of the CDR3 is TGTGCCAGCAGATTTGGCGGGACGGGGGCCTACGAGCAGTACTTC. Translating gives CASRFGGTGAYEQYF.

In DNA, the CDR3 is TGCGCCAGCAGTCTGGGGGCAGGGGGCGGAAACACCATATATTTT. As protein: CASSLGAGGGNTIYF. The rearrangement joins TRBV10-2 to TRBJ1-3; 8 nucleotides line up with TRBD1. V lost 5 bases to trimming and J lost 4 bases; unmatched junction nucleotides: 7. The germline V gene encodes CDR1 WSHSY and CDR2 SAAADI. This CDR3 contains 15 residues.

The chain has TRBV6-5 and TRBJ2-1, with D possibly matching TRBD1 (8 bases). This CDR3 has 15 amino acids. The germline V and J ends were trimmed by 0 bases and 9 bases, with 15 bases remaining between them. Germline lookup yields CDR1 MNHEY and CDR2 SVGAGI. In DNA, the CDR3 is TGTGCCAGCAGTTACTCGAACCACAGGGGGGGTGAGCAGTTCTTC. Translating it yields CASSYSNHRGGEQFF.

The genes are TRBV7-2 and TRBJ2-3, with no clear D. The germline gives CDR1 SGHTA, CDR2 FQGNSA. The CDR3 contains 16 residues. V was shortened by 0 bases and J by 5 bases, with 15 bases between the two germline ends. CDR3 bases: TGTGCCAGCAGCTTAGCGCGAGGCTCCCAGCGAGATACGCAGTATTTT. It is translated as CASSLARGSQRDTQYF.

The V gene is TRBV5-1, the J gene TRBJ1-1; D is unresolved. Germline CDR1 reads SGHRS; CDR2 reads YFSETQ. CDR3 length: 15 residues. V lost 0 bases, J lost 3 bases, and 12 bases lay in between. CDR3 in DNA: TGCGCCAGCAGCTTGGCCGGGGTAGGGTACACTGAAGCTTTCTTT. Translation: CASSLAGVGYTEAFF.

This sequence joins TRBV11-2 and TRBJ2-3, with D perhaps matching TRBD1 (5 bases). The CDR3 consists of 14 residues. The germline V gene has CDR1 SGHAT and CDR2 FQNNGV. The V gene lost 0 bases and the J gene lost 4 bases, with 8 bases spanning the gap. The CDR3 DNA sequence: TGTGCCAGCAGCTTAGACAGGGCGCCAGATACGCAGTATTTT. Translated, it gives CASSLDRAPDTQYF. The variable domain in full, completed from reference TRBV11-2 and TRBJ2-3, reads EAGVAQSPRYKIIEKRQSVAFWCNPISGHATLYWYQQILGQGPKLLIQFQNNGVVDDSQLPKDRFSAERLKGVDSTLKIQPAKLEDSAVYLCASSLDRAPDTQYFGPGTRLTVL.

Of note for this clone: Other DNA variants within this sample encode the same CDR3. The chain links TRBV15 to TRBJ1-5; 7 nucleotides match TRBD1. Germline values: CDR1 LNHNV, CDR2 YYDKDF (reference sequence). The CDR3 is 14 residues long. V was clipped by 0 bases and J by 4 bases; unmatched bases: 0. The CDR3 protein is CATSRDRGNQPQHF. CDR3 bases: TGTGCCACCAGCAGAGACAGGGGGAATCAGCCCCAGCATTTT. Combining the CDR3 with reference TRBV15 and TRBJ1-5 gives the whole variable domain DAMVIQNPRYQVTQFGKPVTLSCSQTLNHNVMYWYQQKSSQAPKLLFHYYDKDFNNEADTPDNFQSRRPNTSFCFLDIRSPGLGDTAMYLCATSRDRGNQPQHFGDGTRLSIL.

This clone was detected only a few times. The chain carries TRBV5-4 and TRBJ2-7; D gene uncertain. The CDR3 is made up of 14 amino acids. Trimming left V 1 base short and J 0 bases short, with 8 bases between. From germline, CDR1 is SGHNT and CDR2 YYREEE (reference sequence). For the CDR3, the DNA is TGTGCCAGCAGCTTGTCCGGGTACTCCTACGAGCAGTACTTC. Protein product: CASSLSGYSYEQYF.

This clone occurred a few times. The chain's CDR3 is CATSRAGAGNTEAFF. Here the CDR3 DNA reads TGTGCCACCAGCAGAGCAGGGGCTGGGAACACTGAAGCTTTCTTT. This chain uses TRBV15 with TRBJ1-1; maybe TRBD1 (6 bases). The V gene lost 1 base and the J gene lost 1 base, with 10 bases spanning the gap. The CDR3 extends over 15 amino acids. Germline CDR1 is LNHNV and CDR2 is YYDKDF (reference sequence).

This rearrangement joins TRBV11-2 to TRBJ2-1; TRBD2 matches 9 bases. The CDR3 has 17 residues. Germline V CDR1 and CDR2: SGHAT, FQNNGV. With 6 bases clipped from V and 0 bases from J, the junction kept 9 bases outside the gene matches. The DNA of the CDR3 is TGTGCCAGCAGTTGGAAGCGGGGGGCGAGCTCCTACAATGAGCAGTTCTTC. It encodes CASSWKRGASSYNEQFF. The full variable domain, with the rest looked up from reference TRBV11-2 and TRBJ2-1, is EAGVAQSPRYKIIEKRQSVAFWCNPISGHATLYWYQQILGQGPKLLIQFQNNGVVDDSQLPKDRFSAERLKGVDSTLKIQPAKLEDSAVYLCASSWKRGASSYNEQFFGPGTRLTVL.

The chain carries TRBV2 and TRBJ2-7; 7 positions agree with TRBD1. With V trimmed by 11 bases and J by 3 bases, 13 bases remained unmatched. This CDR3 region has 14 residues. Germline assignment: CDR1 SNHLY and CDR2 FYNNEI. This CDR3 is CASHRGGPDYEQYF. The CDR3 region has the DNA TGTGCCTCGCACAGAGGGGGCCCTGACTACGAGCAGTACTTC.

This clone turned up a few times. The rearrangement uses TRBV5-5 and TRBJ1-1; D remains unclear. Between the trimmed V and J ends, which lost 1 base and 1 base, there was a span of 11 bases. Germline CDR1 is SGHKS and CDR2 is YYEKEE (reference sequence). The CDR3 is 15 amino acids. The CDR3 DNA follows: TGTGCCAGCAGCTTGTTCAGTGAATGGAACACTGAAGCTTTCTTT. Amino acids: CASSLFSEWNTEAFF.

J is TRBJ1-1 and V is TRBV7-2, with TRBD1 matching 9 bases. Germline CDR1 and CDR2: SGHTA and FQGNSA. V lost 6 bases to trimming and J lost 8 bases; unmatched junction nucleotides: 7. This CDR3 has 13 residues. The CDR3 DNA follows: TGTGCCAGCAGATATGACAGGGGGATAGAAGCTTTCTTT. As protein: CASRYDRGIEAFF.

In its sample, this clone was seen once. This sequence joins TRBV29-1 and TRBJ2-1; 12 bases match TRBD2. The J segment lost 3 bases and the V segment lost 7 bases, leaving 25 bases of the junction unmatched. CDR1 SQVTM and CDR2 ANQGSEA come from the germline V gene. This CDR3 has 21 amino acids. The DNA of the CDR3 is TGCAGCGGGTGGGAGTTCTCGGACAGCCTCGGGACTAGCGGGTTCTACAATGAGCAGTTCTTC. This translates into CSGWEFSDSLGTSGFYNEQFF.

The chain links TRBV11-1 to TRBJ2-5, with TRBD1 as a possible D gene (5 bases). The CDR3 contains 14 residues. V was pared by 1 base and J by 3 bases, with 9 bases between. Germline values: CDR1 SGHAT, CDR2 FQDESV (reference sequence). The CDR3 loop is CASSLVSREETQYF. The CDR3 DNA reads TGTGCCAGCAGCTTAGTCAGCAGGGAAGAGACCCAGTACTTC.

The rearrangement joins TRBV6-1 to TRBJ2-3; D remains unclear. The CDR3 consists of 14 residues. V was trimmed by 3 bases and J by 1 base, leaving 8 bases between them. Germline values: CDR1 MNHNS, CDR2 SASEGT. The DNA for the CDR3 is TGTGCCAGCAGTGAGAGGCCAGGCACAGATACGCAGTATTTT. Amino acids: CASSERPGTDTQYF.

The J gene is TRBJ1-1, the V gene TRBV7-2; D is unresolved. V lost 2 bases and J 3 bases, leaving 7 bases between the germline ends. The CDR3 spans 13 residues. The germline V gene encodes CDR1 SGHTA and CDR2 FQGNSA. The CDR3 reads CASSLLADTEAFF. CDR3 nucleotides: TGTGCCAGCAGCTTACTTGCGGACACTGAAGCTTTCTTT.

V gene TRBV4-1 combines with J gene TRBJ1-2; TRBD1 matches 7 bases. Trimming removed 4 bases from V and 5 bases from J; junction bases left unmatched: 4. Germline V lookup: CDR1 MGHRA, CDR2 YSYEKL. This CDR3 has 13 residues. CDR3 region: CASSPRDSYGYTF. CDR3 in DNA: TGCGCCAGCAGCCCCCGGGACAGTTATGGCTACACCTTC.

This chain connects TRBV19 to TRBJ2-1; 7 bases line up with TRBD2. Germline CDR1 and CDR2: LNHDA and SQIVND (reference sequence). The V gene end was trimmed by 2 bases and the J gene end by 0 bases; junction bases not matched to a gene: 1. The CDR3 runs to 15 residues. The CDR3: CASSIKRGSYNEQFF. For the CDR3, the DNA is TGTGCCAGTAGTATAAAGCGGGGCTCCTACAATGAGCAGTTCTTC.

DNA for the CDR3: TGCAGTGCCCTGGACAGGGACGAGCAGTACTTC. Its protein product is CSALDRDEQYF. V is TRBV20-1 and J is TRBJ2-7, with 8 nucleotides matching TRBD1. Germline V gives CDR1 DFQATT, CDR2 SNEGSKA (reference sequence). The V segment lost 6 bases and the J segment 5 bases; nucleotides outside the gene matches: 3. The CDR3 has 11 residues.